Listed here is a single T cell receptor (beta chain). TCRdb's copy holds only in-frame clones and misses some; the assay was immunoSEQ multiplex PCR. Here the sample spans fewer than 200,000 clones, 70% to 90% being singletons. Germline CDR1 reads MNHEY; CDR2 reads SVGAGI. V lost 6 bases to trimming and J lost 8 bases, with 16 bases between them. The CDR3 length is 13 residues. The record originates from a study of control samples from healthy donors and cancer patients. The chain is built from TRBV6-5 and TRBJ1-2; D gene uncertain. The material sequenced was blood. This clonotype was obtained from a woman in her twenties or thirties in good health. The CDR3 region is CASSPAEAAGYTF. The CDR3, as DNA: TGTGCCAGCAGCCCCGCAGAGGCGGCGGGCTACACCTTC.